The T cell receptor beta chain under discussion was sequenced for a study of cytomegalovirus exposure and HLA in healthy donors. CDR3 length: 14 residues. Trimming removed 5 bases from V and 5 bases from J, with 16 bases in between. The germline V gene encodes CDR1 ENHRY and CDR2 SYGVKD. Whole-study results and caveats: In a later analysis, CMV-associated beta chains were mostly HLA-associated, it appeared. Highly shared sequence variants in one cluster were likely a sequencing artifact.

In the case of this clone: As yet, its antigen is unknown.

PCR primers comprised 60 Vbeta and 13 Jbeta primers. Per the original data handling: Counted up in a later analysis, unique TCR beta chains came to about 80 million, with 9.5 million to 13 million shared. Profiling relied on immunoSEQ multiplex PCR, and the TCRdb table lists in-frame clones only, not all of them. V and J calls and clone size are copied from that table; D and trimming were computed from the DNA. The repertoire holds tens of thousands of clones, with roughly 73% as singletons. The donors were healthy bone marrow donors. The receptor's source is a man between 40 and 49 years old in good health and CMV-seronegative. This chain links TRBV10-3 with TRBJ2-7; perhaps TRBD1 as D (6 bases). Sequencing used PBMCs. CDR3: CAISPLDSGHEQYF. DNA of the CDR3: TGTGCCATCAGTCCACTGGACAGCGGCCACGAGCAGTACTTC.